The TCR beta chain described here comes from a study of neurological immune-mediated disorders. This clonotype occurred many times. 5'RACE with 10-nucleotide random UMIs generated the cDNA. Sequencing runs each yielded over 200 million TCR-beta sequences from 15-18 subjects. Each CDR3 protein is one row after TCRdb ran MiXCR on the 5' RACE reads. The sample contains roughly 60,000 distinct CDR3 sequences, 11% of which appear only once. The CDR3 length is 15 residues. Trimming removed 2 bases at V and 4 bases at J, with 15 bases between. Germline values: CDR1 DFQATT, CDR2 SNEGSKA (reference sequence). 2 million unsorted PBMCs were stored in RNAlater at -80 °C before RNA extraction.

The TCR comes from a man in his 60s in good health. V and J are TRBV20-1 and TRBJ1-5, with D tentatively TRBD1 (5 bases). The sequencing sample was made of PBMCs. The CDR3: CSARTQGGLNQPQHF. The CDR3 DNA follows: TGCAGTGCTAGAACCCAGGGTGGACTAAATCAGCCCCAGCATTTT.